This T cell receptor beta chain was sequenced for a study of shared clonotypes between healthy human individuals. Study in general: Donors, aged 18 to 49, were a couple of women and three men.

This clone has a single count. Antigen specificity is unknown. Study-level points and caveats: Only blood was sampled; tissue repertoires likely differ. The small donor group covered limited genetic and exposure diversity.

CD45RO-negative, CCR7-positively selected cells formed the naive CD8 fraction, excluding terminally differentiated effector memory CD45RA+ cells. The CDR3 has 17 amino acids. Germline trimming cut 8 bases from V and 6 bases from J; bases unmatched to any gene: 20. Germline V CDR1 and CDR2: SEHNR, FQNEAQ (reference sequence). Sequencing was performed with immunoSEQ multiplex PCR; in TCRdb, only in-frame clones are kept and a portion is missing. The sample lists roughly 2.1 million clones, about 93% occurring once. V gene TRBV7-9 combines with J gene TRBJ2-3; TRBD2 agrees at 7 bases. The TCR comes from a man aged 18 to 29 in good health. Some clones in this sample may be carry-over from other donors' samples. The material sequenced was naive CD8+ T cells from PBMCs. CDR3 protein: CASDGTTRNWGRDTQYF. CDR3 coding DNA: TGTGCCAGCGACGGGACTACAAGGAATTGGGGCCGGGATACGCAGTATTTT.